Listed below are T cell receptor beta chains from one sample, sequenced in a study of T cells in Graves' hyperthyroidism and ophthalmopathy. TCRdb analysed the multiplex PCR reads with MiXCR anew, one entry per CDR3 protein. The sample has 350,000 or so distinct CDR3 sequences, 17% seen once. Sequencing was done on a sample of blood. Receptors originate from a woman in her 30s with Graves' hyperthyroidism that later progressed to Graves' ophthalmopathy. Each CDR3 is given with its conserved first and last residue. Fields, in order: CDR3 DNA, CDR3 protein, V gene, J gene, D gene, clone size. The D gene is left open where the match is weak. The size entry is marked missing in some rows and otherwise reads once, few, many or a size class.

TGTGCCAGCAGCTTGCCTAGCGGGAGGGCCGTTAATGAGCAGTTCTTC,CASSLPSGRAVNEQFF,TRBV5-4,TRBJ2-1,TRBD2,-
TGTGCCAGCAGTTTCGGGGAGGGGGGACTGTACAATGAGCAGTTCTTC,CASSFGEGGLYNEQFF,TRBV28,TRBJ2-1,-,-
TGTGCCAGCAGCATCCCCGACAGGCATAATTCACCCCTCCACTTT,CASSIPDRHNSPLHF,TRBV12-3/TRBV12-4,TRBJ1-6,-,many
TGTGCCGGCAGTTTGCATCAGGCAGCCAAAAACATTCAGTACTTC,CAGSLHQAAKNIQYF,TRBV28,TRBJ2-4,-,-
TGTGCCAGCAGTTTATGGGTCAGGGGGCTTATTCAGGCTGAAAAACTGTTTTTT,CASSLWVRGLIQAEKLFF,TRBV28,TRBJ1-4,TRBD1,many
TGTGCCAGCAGTGGACAGTATGGCTACACCTTC,CASSGQYGYTF,TRBV6-2/TRBV6-3,TRBJ1-2,-,few
TGCAGCGTTGGTACAGGCTACGAGCAGTACTTC,CSVGTGYEQYF,TRBV29-1,TRBJ2-7,-,many
TGTGCCAGCAACCGTGGGGGCCCCATAATGTCACCCCTCCACTTT,CASNRGGPIMSPLHF,TRBV12-3/TRBV12-4,TRBJ1-6,-,-
TGTGCCAGCAGTTCTCCTACATTGGAAGAGACCCAGTACTTC,CASSSPTLEETQYF,TRBV28,TRBJ2-5,-,many
TGCGCCAGCAGCTCCCAAAATACCGACGGCCTCTATGGCTACACCTTC,CASSSQNTDGLYGYTF,TRBV5-1,TRBJ1-2,-,-
TGTGCCAGCAGCCAGAACCCGGCTGGAAACACCATATATTTT,CASSQNPAGNTIYF,TRBV7-2,TRBJ1-3,-,many
TGTGCCAGCAGTGAAAAGACAGGGAAGCAGTACTTC,CASSEKTGKQYF,TRBV6-1,TRBJ2-7,TRBD1,few
TGCGCCAGCGGCGGGAGCTCCTACGAGCAGTACTTC,CASGGSSYEQYF,TRBV4-1,TRBJ2-7,TRBD2,many
TGTGCCAGCAGTTTATCGGGCAGGCTGAACACTGAAGCTTTCTTT,CASSLSGRLNTEAFF,TRBV12-3/TRBV12-4,TRBJ1-1,-,many
TGTGCCAGCAATCCGTCGGGACTAGCAAGGGAGACCCAGTACTTC,CASNPSGLARETQYF,TRBV27,TRBJ2-5,TRBD2,many
TGTGCCAGTAGTACCTTCACCGGGACAGGGTCCTACGAGCAGTACTTC,CASSTFTGTGSYEQYF,TRBV19,TRBJ2-7,TRBD1,few
TGTGCCAGCAGTCCGACGGCAGCCTACACTGAAGCTTTCTTT,CASSPTAAYTEAFF,TRBV12-3/TRBV12-4,TRBJ1-1,-,-
TGTGCCTGGAGTGTTCTCCGGAACACTGAAGCTTTCTTT,CAWSVLRNTEAFF,TRBV30,TRBJ1-1,-,many
TGTGCCAGCAGTTTCGGGACTAGCGCTGCCTCCTACGAGCAGTACTTC,CASSFGTSAASYEQYF,TRBV28,TRBJ2-7,TRBD2,many
TGTGCCAGCTCACCCCTGCCAGGGGGAGAAAAACTGTTTTTT,CASSPLPGGEKLFF,TRBV18,TRBJ1-4,TRBD1,few
TGTGCCACGTCACCCCCGATGAGCACTGAAGCTTTCTTT,CATSPPMSTEAFF,TRBV12-3/TRBV12-4,TRBJ1-1,-,-
TGCAGCGCTGGACAGGTGGGAGTAGGAGAGACCCAGTACTTC,CSAGQVGVGETQYF,TRBV29-1,TRBJ2-5,TRBD1,many
TGTGCCACCTTTATGACTAGCGGGAGGGGCGGCACAGATACGCAGTATTTT,CATFMTSGRGGTDTQYF,TRBV28,TRBJ2-3,TRBD2,-
TGTGCCAGCAGTTCGCGACTAGCGGGGGGGCGCAACGAGCAGTACTTC,CASSSRLAGGRNEQYF,TRBV27,TRBJ2-7,TRBD2,-
TGTGCCAGCAGCGTAGGGGGGGCAGGGCAAAACTATGGCTACACCTTC,CASSVGGAGQNYGYTF,TRBV9,TRBJ1-2,-,few
TGTGCCAGCAGCTTGGGGGGCGGGAGGTCCTACAATGAGCAGTTCTTC,CASSLGGGRSYNEQFF,TRBV11-2,TRBJ2-1,TRBD2,many
TGTGCCAGCAACCCGACAGGCGAGGGGGAAAAACTGTTTTTT,CASNPTGEGEKLFF,TRBV7-8,TRBJ1-4,-,few
TGTGCCAGCAGCCAACCCACCGATACGCAGTATTTT,CASSQPTDTQYF,TRBV3-1,TRBJ2-3,-,-
TGTGCCAGTACCATTACTTTATCTAGCGGGAGTTTTGGTACCGGGGAGCTGTTTTTT,CASTITLSSGSFGTGELFF,TRBV19,TRBJ2-2,TRBD2,-
TGTGCCAGCCAACCGGGGACATCTTCCTACGAGCAGTACTTC,CASQPGTSSYEQYF,TRBV28,TRBJ2-7,-,many
TGTGCCAGCAGTTTGGGTCTACGCAATGAGCAGTTCTTC,CASSLGLRNEQFF,TRBV27,TRBJ2-1,-,-
TGTGCCAGCAGTCGAGGACAGGCCTGGGACAATGAGCAGTTCTTC,CASSRGQAWDNEQFF,TRBV6-1,TRBJ2-1,TRBD1,-
TGTGCCAGCAGTCGGACGGGACAGCCTGGTGAAAAACTGTTTTTT,CASSRTGQPGEKLFF,TRBV3-1,TRBJ1-4,TRBD1,-
TGTGCCAGCAGCCAAGAGGGCTTTGGAGCGGTCGATGAAAAACTGTTTTTT,CASSQEGFGAVDEKLFF,TRBV9,TRBJ1-4,-,-
TGCAGCGTTGATATCGGGCCCGGGGAGCTGTTTTTT,CSVDIGPGELFF,TRBV29-1,TRBJ2-2,-,many
TGCGCCAGCAGCTTGATCTATGCGACGAACACTGAAGCTTTCTTT,CASSLIYATNTEAFF,TRBV5-1,TRBJ1-1,-,-
TGTGCCAGCAGTGATCGGGGGTTCGATGGCTACACCTTC,CASSDRGFDGYTF,TRBV25-1,TRBJ1-2,-,few
TGTGCCATCAGTGTGCAGGGGGACTATGGCTACACCTTC,CAISVQGDYGYTF,TRBV10-3,TRBJ1-2,TRBD1,-
TGTGCCAGCAGCCAGGGGGCCAGCGGGGGAGATACGCAGTATTTT,CASSQGASGGDTQYF,TRBV3-1,TRBJ2-3,TRBD2,few
TGCAGTGCAAAGGGACTAGCGGGGAACACCGGGGAGCTGTTTTTT,CSAKGLAGNTGELFF,TRBV20-1,TRBJ2-2,TRBD2,many
TGTGCCAGCAGTACCGCGGGTGGGTACAATGAGCAGTTCTTC,CASSTAGGYNEQFF,TRBV12-3/TRBV12-4,TRBJ2-1,-,many
TGCGCCAGCAGCCCTGGGGACGCGAGCTACGAGCAGTACTTC,CASSPGDASYEQYF,TRBV4-1,TRBJ2-7,-,many
TGTGCCAGCAGCCCGATCCGACAGGGGCATTACGAGCAGTACTTC,CASSPIRQGHYEQYF,TRBV14,TRBJ2-7,TRBD1,many
TGTGCCAGCAGCAAGGGACCCTACAATGAGCAGTTCTTC,CASSKGPYNEQFF,TRBV11-3,TRBJ2-1,-,many
TGCAGTGCTAGACTAGCGGAAAGCACAGATACGCAGTATTTT,CSARLAESTDTQYF,TRBV20-1,TRBJ2-3,TRBD2,-
TGCGCCAGCAGCCAACTCAGGGGGCTCTACAATGAGCAGTTCTTC,CASSQLRGLYNEQFF,TRBV4-1,TRBJ2-1,TRBD1,few
TGTGCCAGCAGCCCAGGACAGGCTCTAGGCACCGGGGAGCTGTTTTTT,CASSPGQALGTGELFF,TRBV7-9,TRBJ2-2,TRBD1,many
TGTGCCAGCAGCCAGTGGCAAGAGACCCAGTACTTC,CASSQWQETQYF,TRBV3-1,TRBJ2-5,-,many
TGTGCCAGCAGTTTAATCGGACAGGGGTCCCGTGTGGCCCAGTACTTC,CASSLIGQGSRVAQYF,TRBV28,TRBJ2-5,TRBD1,many
TGTGCCAGCAGCTTCCTACAGGGAGCATCCTACGAGCAGTACTTC,CASSFLQGASYEQYF,TRBV7-9,TRBJ2-7,-,many
TGTGCCAGCAGGAGAGCCGGGGAATACGAGCAGTACTTC,CASRRAGEYEQYF,TRBV2,TRBJ2-7,-,many
TGTGCCAGCAGCCCTTGGGCCTCAAACTATGGCTACACCTTC,CASSPWASNYGYTF,TRBV5-6,TRBJ1-2,-,many
TGTGCCAGCAGTGTGAGGAGTAACGCTGAAGCTTTCTTT,CASSVRSNAEAFF,TRBV12-3/TRBV12-4,TRBJ1-1,-,-